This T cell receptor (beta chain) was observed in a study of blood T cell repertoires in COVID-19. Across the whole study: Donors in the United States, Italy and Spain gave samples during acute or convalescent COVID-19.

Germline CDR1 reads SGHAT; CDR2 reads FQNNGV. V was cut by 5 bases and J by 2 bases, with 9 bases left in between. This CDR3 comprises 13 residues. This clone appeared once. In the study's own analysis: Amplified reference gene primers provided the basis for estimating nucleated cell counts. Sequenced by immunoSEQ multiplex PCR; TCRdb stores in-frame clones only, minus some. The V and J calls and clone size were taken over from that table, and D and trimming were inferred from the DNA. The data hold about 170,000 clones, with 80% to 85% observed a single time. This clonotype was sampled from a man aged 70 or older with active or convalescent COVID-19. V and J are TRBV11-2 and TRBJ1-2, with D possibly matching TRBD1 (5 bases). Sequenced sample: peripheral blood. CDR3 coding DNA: TGTGCCAGCAGCGGGGGAGGGAACTATGGCTACACCTTC. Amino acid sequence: CASSGGGNYGYTF.